The clone carrying this TCR beta chain was picked up a small number of times. This sample was included in a study of T-cell reconstitution after alpha-beta-depleted transplantation in children. After removal of 1 base from V and 4 bases from J, the junction contained 3 bases not matched to a gene. This CDR3 contains 13 residues. CDR1 is DFQATT and CDR2 is SNEGSKA in the germline V gene (reference sequence). TCRbeta library construction was performed incorporating unique molecular identifiers. MiXCR was run by TCRdb on the PCR reads, yielding one entry per CDR3 protein. The data show under 450,000 distinct CDR3 sequences, with about an eighth seen just once and 4% to 5.5% held by the top ten.

V and J are TRBV20-1 and TRBJ1-2; 7 bases match TRBD1. The sequencing used PBMCs, collected from the stem cell graft. The TCR was taken from a human donor who donated a stem cell graft to a child with Fanconi anemia. DNA for the CDR3: TGCAGTGCTAGAGGACAGGGAGGCTATGGCTACACCTTC. It yields the protein CSARGQGGYGYTF.